This TCR beta chain originates from a study of blood T cell repertoires in COVID-19 (TCRdb year 2020). In the study overall: Samples covering the acute and convalescent phases of COVID-19 were provided by collaborators in the United States, Italy and Spain. A freely available public database, intended as a resource for researchers studying the immune response to SARS-CoV-2, is where the repertoires were released. The dataset comprised deeply sampled blood TCRbeta repertoires from subjects exposed to, actively infected with, or recovered from COVID-19. Samples were obtained from the ongoing ImmuneRACE study (first 160 participants) and from 1,000 to 1,500 subjects provided by 6 global collaborators. Where HLA class I and class II types were available, the types were taken from metadata supplied by the sample provider, not from assay-based typing. A de-identified subject ID, COVID-19 status, age in years and sex were almost always included in the sample metadata. The prospective study material was composed of cDNA or gDNA derived from T cells, B-cell-depleted T cells, or PBMCs. Broad study findings and their caveats: The quantity of clinical and demographic metadata differed by source and by participant and was supplied without curation.

TCRbeta CDR3 regions were amplified from genomic DNA using the immunoSEQ Assay, a bias-controlled multiplex PCR. Concerning the study's data processing: Within the assay, amplification of reference gene primers was used to estimate how many nucleated cells each sample contained. Sequence reads were collapsed and filtered to measure the absolute abundance of every unique TCRbeta CDR3 rearrangement. For each sample, productive Simpson clonality was calculated as the square root of Simpson's diversity index across productive rearrangements. TCRdb holds this immuneACCESS table with in-frame rearrangements only. Some clones are missing; in checked studies, unresolved V genes explain under half, and the rest has no known cause. The DNA gave D and trimming, while V, J and clone size come from that table. The sample table contains about 230,000 clones; only one count was recorded for approximately 81% of them. The top ten clonotypes cover 15% to 20% of the sample.

The germline V gene yields SGHTA for CDR1 and FQGNSA for CDR2. For this chain, trimming is 5 bases at the V end and 5 bases at the J end, and the number of junction bases without a gene match is 8. The CDR3 has 15 amino acids, counting the end cysteine and phenylalanine. Of all the DNA, just the CDR3 is kept, 45 bases in frame from base 1. Collaborating institutions collected whole blood in K2EDTA tubes following their own protocols. Collaborator samples were shipped for TCRbeta analysis as frozen whole blood, isolated PBMCs, or DNA extracted from either sample type. Comments on this clone: No cognate antigen has been identified for it. No base qualities exist here, and no much larger clone lies one base off it.

This TCR was sampled from a woman aged 80 or older with active or convalescent COVID-19. The chain links TRBV7-2 with TRBJ2-2; 7 central nucleotides agree with TRBD2. Sequencing used peripheral blood. The sequence in DNA is TGTGCCAGCAGCCTTACCCCGGGAGGTACCGGGGAGCTGTTTTTT. It is translated as CASSLTPGGTGELFF.